This T cell receptor (beta chain) was observed in a study of cytotoxic CD8 clonotypes in ibrutinib-treated CLL. Study details: Investigators reported 24 partial and 2 complete responses; after median about 70 months, roughly 14 patients remained remitted and about twelve progressed. Whole-study results and caveats: In comparison with age-matched healthy donors, baseline clonality was higher and tracked circulating CD8+ T-cell counts. The clonality went up when patients responded to ibrutinib and dropped back toward baseline at progression.

V lost 9 bases, J lost 8 bases, and 13 bases lay in between. The CDR3 runs 12 residues. The intended depth for sequencing was 1 in 200,000 to 1 in 1 million T cells. Some clones are missing from TCRdb's copy, which holds only in-frame ones; the method was immunoSEQ multiplex PCR. The data show approximately 120,000 clones, with 80% to 85% seen just once and 2.5% to 3.5% held by the top ten. Comments on this clone: Its antigen remains unknown.

The TCR originated in a human donor with chronic lymphocytic leukemia. Sample: PBMCs, taken after 24 months of ibrutinib treatment. This chain connects TRBV23-1 to TRBJ1-4, with D perhaps TRBD1 (6 bases). TRBV23-1 is recorded as an ORF, its role being uncertain. Here the CDR3 DNA reads TGCGCCAGAAACAGGGTCCGGGAAAAACTGTTTTTT. Its translation: CARNRVREKLFF.